The source of this T cell receptor (beta chain) is a study of T cells after yellow fever vaccination. V dropped 2 bases and J dropped 5; count of bases not matched to a gene: 9. In germline, CDR1 is LGHDT, CDR2 YNNKEL (reference sequence). This CDR3 has 16 amino acids. Study-level points and caveats: The study re-detected most primary-vaccination clones after the booster (96% CD4, around 89% CD8).

5'RACE template switching produced TCR cDNA carrying a universal primer site and UMIs. TCRdb passed the 5' RACE reads through MiXCR, listing each CDR3 protein once. In the table there are some 390,000 distinct CDR3 sequences, 6% to 8% of which are singletons. Details on this clonotype: What it binds is unknown.

The chain couples TRBV3-1 to TRBJ2-3; the match to TRBD1 covers 8 bases. The receptor was derived from a man between 25 and 39 years old who received the YFV17D yellow fever vaccine. The sample was PBMCs, taken 5 days after the yellow fever booster vaccination. CDR3 DNA: TGTGCCAGCAGCCAATGGCAGGGGGCACAGGTAGATACGCAGTATTTT. Its protein is CASSQWQGAQVDTQYF.